These T cell receptor beta chains were read from a single sample in a study of post-analysis software for immune sequencing data. TCRdb used MiXCR to reprocess the PCR reads, holding one entry per CDR3 protein. Of approximately 770,000 distinct CDR3 sequences listed, around 46% are singletons. The source material was blood. These receptor sequences come from a girl between 5 and 17 years old with multiple sclerosis. CDR3s include the opening cysteine and the closing phenylalanine or tryptophan. The D gene is left open where the match is weak. Rows give clone size only sometimes, using once, few, many, or a class for an expanded clone.

d_gene: NA
v_gene: TRBV12-3/TRBV12-4
j_gene: TRBJ1-1
abundance: once
CDR3aa: CASSFSSGANTEAFF
CDR3nt: TGTGCCAGCAGTTTCTCATCAGGGGCGAACACTGAAGCTTTCTTT

d_gene: TRBD2
v_gene: TRBV10-2
j_gene: TRBJ2-3
abundance: NA
CDR3aa: CASSESVWLAGTDTQYF
CDR3nt: TGCGCCAGCAGTGAGTCCGTATGGCTAGCGGGAACAGATACGCAGTATTTT

d_gene: TRBD2
v_gene: TRBV7-2
j_gene: TRBJ2-2
abundance: once
CDR3aa: CASSRTTSGRIPANTGELFF
CDR3nt: TGTGCCAGCAGCCGGACAACTAGCGGGAGGATCCCCGCGAACACCGGGGAGCTGTTTTTT

d_gene: NA
v_gene: TRBV10-3
j_gene: TRBJ1-1
abundance: NA
CDR3aa: CAISEGRVTEAFF
CDR3nt: TGTGCCATCAGTGAAGGCAGGGTGACTGAAGCTTTCTTT

d_gene: NA
v_gene: TRBV4-1
j_gene: TRBJ2-3
abundance: NA
CDR3aa: CASSQVGGETDTQYF
CDR3nt: TGCGCCAGCAGCCAAGTGGGGGGAGAAACAGATACGCAGTATTTT

d_gene: NA
v_gene: TRBV7-9
j_gene: TRBJ1-1
abundance: NA
CDR3aa: CASSESSETEAFF
CDR3nt: TGTGCCAGCAGTGAGTCCAGTGAGACTGAAGCTTTCTTT

d_gene: TRBD1
v_gene: TRBV4-3
j_gene: TRBJ1-2
abundance: NA
CDR3aa: CASSQEKGGSYGYTF
CDR3nt: TGCGCCAGCAGCCAAGAAAAAGGGGGCAGCTATGGCTACACCTTC

d_gene: NA
v_gene: TRBV12-5
j_gene: TRBJ2-7
abundance: NA
CDR3aa: CASGVTYEQYF
CDR3nt: TGTGCTAGTGGGGTAACATACGAGCAGTACTTC

d_gene: TRBD1
v_gene: TRBV27
j_gene: TRBJ1-5
abundance: many
CDR3aa: CASSLRAGQGGNQPQHF
CDR3nt: TGTGCCAGCAGTTTAAGAGCGGGACAGGGCGGCAATCAGCCCCAGCATTTT

d_gene: TRBD2
v_gene: TRBV6-2/TRBV6-3
j_gene: TRBJ2-7
abundance: NA
CDR3aa: CASSYSRLAGVSYEQYF
CDR3nt: TGTGCCAGCAGTTACTCGAGGCTAGCGGGAGTATCCTACGAGCAGTACTTC

d_gene: TRBD2
v_gene: TRBV20-1
j_gene: TRBJ2-5
abundance: many
CDR3aa: CSADSGLAGAGETQYF
CDR3nt: TGCAGTGCTGACAGTGGACTAGCGGGAGCTGGGGAGACCCAGTACTTC

d_gene: NA
v_gene: TRBV6-6
j_gene: TRBJ2-7
abundance: few
CDR3aa: CASYSPGLPEQYF
CDR3nt: TGTGCCAGCTACTCTCCGGGACTTCCCGAGCAGTACTTC

d_gene: TRBD2
v_gene: TRBV20-1
j_gene: TRBJ2-1
abundance: NA
CDR3aa: CSARVGGLADMIYYNEQFF
CDR3nt: TGCAGTGCTAGAGTGGGGGGACTAGCGGACATGATTTATTACAATGAGCAGTTCTTC

d_gene: NA
v_gene: TRBV6-2/TRBV6-3
j_gene: TRBJ2-7
abundance: NA
CDR3aa: CAIRRGQHFGEQYF
CDR3nt: NA

d_gene: NA
v_gene: TRBV7-3
j_gene: TRBJ2-7
abundance: NA
CDR3aa: CASSLTSGPNEQYF
CDR3nt: TGTGCCAGCAGCTTAACTAGCGGACCCAATGAGCAGTACTTC

d_gene: NA
v_gene: TRBV5-1
j_gene: TRBJ1-2
abundance: few
CDR3aa: CASSLDRIGGYTF
CDR3nt: TGCGCCAGCAGCTTAGATCGTATCGGCGGCTACACCTTC

d_gene: TRBD1
v_gene: TRBV29-1
j_gene: TRBJ2-5
abundance: many
CDR3aa: CSVDSWGQGQETQYF
CDR3nt: TGCAGCGTTGATTCGTGGGGACAGGGCCAAGAGACCCAGTACTTC

d_gene: TRBD2
v_gene: TRBV20-1
j_gene: TRBJ2-7
abundance: NA
CDR3aa: CSAAAGGTDYEQYF
CDR3nt: TGCAGTGCTGCCGCGGGGGGAACTGACTACGAGCAGTACTTC

d_gene: NA
v_gene: TRBV14
j_gene: TRBJ1-6
abundance: few
CDR3aa: CASSQESRRHSPLHF
CDR3nt: TGTGCCAGCAGCCAAGAATCCCGGAGGCATTCACCCCTCCACTTT

d_gene: TRBD1
v_gene: TRBV12-3/TRBV12-4
j_gene: TRBJ2-7
abundance: few
CDR3aa: CASSSGTGKGYEQYF
CDR3nt: TGTGCCAGCAGTTCCGGGACAGGGAAAGGGTACGAGCAGTACTTC

d_gene: NA
v_gene: TRBV7-2
j_gene: TRBJ1-5
abundance: NA
CDR3aa: CASSLAGVGDQPQHF
CDR3nt: TGTGCCAGCAGCTTAGCAGGGGTCGGCGATCAGCCCCAGCATTTT

d_gene: NA
v_gene: TRBV15
j_gene: TRBJ2-3
abundance: NA
CDR3aa: CATSRDLSGDTQYF
CDR3nt: TGTGCCACCAGCAGAGATCTGTCGGGAGATACGCAGTATTTT

d_gene: NA
v_gene: TRBV3-1
j_gene: TRBJ1-2
abundance: NA
CDR3aa: CASSQVATGSYGYTF
CDR3nt: TGTGCCAGCAGCCAAGTTGCGACAGGTAGCTATGGCTACACCTTC

d_gene: NA
v_gene: TRBV7-9
j_gene: TRBJ2-5
abundance: once
CDR3aa: CASILGGSSYNEQYF
CDR3nt: TGTGCCAGCATCCTAGGGGGTAGCTCCTACAATGAGCAGTACTTC

d_gene: NA
v_gene: TRBV10-3
j_gene: TRBJ1-1
abundance: NA
CDR3aa: CAISESGRMNTEAFF
CDR3nt: TGTGCCATCAGTGAGTCGGGCAGAATGAACACTGAAGCTTTCTTT

d_gene: NA
v_gene: TRBV6-1
j_gene: TRBJ2-1
abundance: NA
CDR3aa: CASSRTRRLMSYNEQFF
CDR3nt: TGTGCCAGCAGTCGCACGAGACGATTGATGTCCTACAATGAGCAGTTCTTC

d_gene: TRBD2
v_gene: TRBV9
j_gene: TRBJ2-1
abundance: many
CDR3aa: CASSPRLADNNNEQFF
CDR3nt: TGTGCCAGCAGCCCTAGACTAGCGGACAACAACAATGAGCAGTTCTTC

d_gene: NA
v_gene: TRBV5-1
j_gene: TRBJ2-7
abundance: many
CDR3aa: CASSPATYEQYF
CDR3nt: TGCGCCAGCAGCCCGGCTACCTACGAGCAGTACTTC

d_gene: NA
v_gene: TRBV7-2
j_gene: TRBJ1-1
abundance: NA
CDR3aa: CASSSKGSLNTEAFF
CDR3nt: TGTGCCAGCAGCTCAAAGGGGTCGTTGAACACTGAAGCTTTCTTT

d_gene: NA
v_gene: TRBV5-5
j_gene: TRBJ1-2
abundance: few
CDR3aa: CASSQDRPGIYGYTF
CDR3nt: TGTGCCAGCAGCCAAGACAGGCCGGGGATATATGGCTACACCTTC

d_gene: NA
v_gene: TRBV7-8
j_gene: TRBJ2-7
abundance: many
CDR3aa: CASSFGKSSYEQYF
CDR3nt: TGTGCCAGCAGCTTTGGGAAATCCTCTTACGAGCAGTACTTC

d_gene: NA
v_gene: TRBV10-3
j_gene: TRBJ2-3
abundance: few
CDR3aa: CAIGQRGTDTQYF
CDR3nt: TGTGCCATCGGCCAGCGGGGCACAGATACGCAGTATTTT

d_gene: NA
v_gene: TRBV29-1
j_gene: TRBJ2-5
abundance: NA
CDR3aa: CSGWDLQETQYF
CDR3nt: TGCAGCGGCTGGGATTTACAAGAGACCCAGTACTTC

d_gene: NA
v_gene: TRBV29-1
j_gene: TRBJ2-7
abundance: NA
CDR3aa: CSVGTPGEQYF
CDR3nt: TGCAGCGTTGGGACCCCGGGCGAGCAGTACTTC

d_gene: NA
v_gene: TRBV20-1
j_gene: TRBJ2-1
abundance: NA
CDR3aa: CSTPAGGALSYNEQFF
CDR3nt: TGCAGTACACCTGCCGGGGGTGCTCTCTCCTACAATGAGCAGTTCTTC

d_gene: TRBD2
v_gene: TRBV18
j_gene: TRBJ2-7
abundance: once
CDR3aa: CASFEPGLAGEGGYEQYF
CDR3nt: TGTGCCAGTTTCGAACCGGGACTAGCGGGAGAGGGGGGCTACGAGCAGTACTTC

d_gene: TRBD1
v_gene: TRBV20-1
j_gene: TRBJ1-1
abundance: NA
CDR3aa: CSALPDRLNTEAFF
CDR3nt: TGCAGTGCTCTCCCGGACAGGTTGAACACTGAAGCTTTCTTT

d_gene: NA
v_gene: TRBV20-1
j_gene: TRBJ2-7
abundance: NA
CDR3aa: CSARRGGPYEQYF
CDR3nt: TGCAGTGCTAGACGGGGCGGTCCCTACGAGCAGTACTTC

d_gene: TRBD1
v_gene: TRBV25-1
j_gene: TRBJ1-2
abundance: few
CDR3aa: CASSDTGQPKKGYGYTF
CDR3nt: TGTGCCAGCAGTGACACGGGACAGCCTAAAAAAGGCTATGGCTACACCTTC

d_gene: TRBD2
v_gene: TRBV2
j_gene: TRBJ2-1
abundance: NA
CDR3aa: CASSERNGRADEQFF
CDR3nt: TGTGCCAGCAGTGAACGGAACGGGAGGGCCGATGAGCAGTTCTTC

d_gene: NA
v_gene: TRBV12-5
j_gene: TRBJ1-2
abundance: few
CDR3aa: CASGWDTVHGYTF
CDR3nt: TGTGCTAGTGGTTGGGACACAGTACATGGCTACACCTTC

d_gene: TRBD2
v_gene: TRBV20-1
j_gene: TRBJ2-7
abundance: NA
CDR3aa: CSARDLGTSVPYEQYF
CDR3nt: TGCAGTGCTAGAGATTTGGGGACTAGCGTACCCTACGAGCAGTACTTC

d_gene: NA
v_gene: TRBV5-1
j_gene: TRBJ2-1
abundance: NA
CDR3aa: CASQGGVSEQFF
CDR3nt: TGCGCCAGCCAGGGGGGGGTAAGTGAGCAGTTCTTC

d_gene: NA
v_gene: TRBV5-5
j_gene: TRBJ2-7
abundance: few
CDR3aa: CASSSGREKSYEQYF
CDR3nt: TGTGCCAGCAGTTCGGGACGGGAGAAGTCCTACGAGCAGTACTTC

d_gene: TRBD1
v_gene: TRBV20-1
j_gene: TRBJ2-3
abundance: few
CDR3aa: CSAREQGKGTDTQYF
CDR3nt: TGCAGTGCTAGAGAACAGGGGAAGGGCACAGATACGCAGTATTTT